This is a list of T cell receptor beta chains from one sample in a study of shared clonotypes between healthy human individuals. Sequenced by immunoSEQ multiplex PCR; TCRdb stores in-frame clones only, minus some. Here the sample spans around 940,000 clones, over 75% being singletons. Sample: memory CD4+ T cells sorted from blood. These receptors were taken from a man between 18 and 29 years old in good health. CDR3s include the opening cysteine and the closing phenylalanine or tryptophan. The D gene is left open where the match is weak. The listing skips clone size in some rows; elsewhere it reads once, few, many or a size class.

D gene	V gene	clone size	J gene	CDR3 DNA	CDR3 protein
TRBD1	TRBV30	.	TRBJ2-5	TGTGCCTGGAGTGTACAGGGGGGTGGACGCCAGTACTTC	CAWSVQGGGRQYF
.	TRBV18	.	TRBJ1-5	TGTGCCAGCTCAGAATCGGCAGGGCTCAATCAGCCCCAGCATTTT	CASSESAGLNQPQHF
.	TRBV18	.	TRBJ2-6	TGTGCCAGCTCACCAAGTGGGGCCAACGTCCTGACTTTC	CASSPSGANVLTF
TRBD1	TRBV6-5	.	TRBJ1-1	TGTGCCAGCAGTCTCACCGACAGGGCGAACACTGAAGCTTTCTTT	CASSLTDRANTEAFF
.	TRBV30	.	TRBJ2-7	TGTGCCTGGAGTGTGTTGGACGAGCAGTACTTC	CAWSVLDEQYF
.	TRBV7-8	once	TRBJ2-5	TGTGCCAGCAGCCGAGAGGTCTCCTCTACGAGTGGCGCACTGTACTTC	CASSREVSSTSGALYF
TRBD2	TRBV4-1	.	TRBJ2-3	TGCGCCAGCAGCCAAGATGTAGCGGGGGTACGCGCAGATACGCAGTATTTT	CASSQDVAGVRADTQYF
.	TRBV10-3	.	TRBJ2-1	TGTGCCATCAGTGGCAGGGCAAAGACCAGCGATGAGCAGTTCTTC	CAISGRAKTSDEQFF
.	TRBV30	few	TRBJ1-4	TGTGCCTGGAGTGTATCAGGTTTGCGGGATGAAAAACTGTTTTTT	CAWSVSGLRDEKLFF
.	TRBV30	few	TRBJ1-1	TGTGCCTGGAGTGCATTGGGGACTGAAGCTTTCTTT	CAWSALGTEAFF
.	TRBV5-1	.	TRBJ1-1	TGCGCCAGCAGCTTGGATGGGATTACAACTGAAGCTTTCTTT	CASSLDGITTEAFF
.	TRBV7-9	.	TRBJ2-7	TGTGCCAGCAGCTTGGAGGATCGGAAGCAGTACTTC	CASSLEDRKQYF
TRBD1	TRBV5-8	.	TRBJ2-3	TGTGCCAGCAGGACGGGACAGGGTCGAGGAGATACGCAGTATTTT	CASRTGQGRGDTQYF
.	TRBV7-2	.	TRBJ2-1	TGTGCCAGCAGCCCAGTACTTGGGGAGCAGTTCTTC	CASSPVLGEQFF
TRBD1	TRBV7-8	.	TRBJ2-5	TGTGCCAGCAGCGAGGGGACAGGGATGGAGACCCAGTACTTC	CASSEGTGMETQYF
.	TRBV5-1	.	TRBJ2-5	TGCGCCAGCAGCGTACGGGGTATCTCGAAACAAGAGACCCAGTACTTC	CASSVRGISKQETQYF
.	TRBV7-3	.	TRBJ2-1	TGTGCCAGCAGCTCACCAGGGGGGCCCCAGTTCTTC	CASSSPGGPQFF
.	TRBV7-8	.	TRBJ1-2	TGTGCCAGCAGCTTAGAGGGGAGAAAAGGGATACGGGGCTACACCTTC	CASSLEGRKGIRGYTF
TRBD1	TRBV6-6	.	TRBJ2-7	TGTGCCAGCCGGGCTGGACAGGCCGTCTCCTACGAGCAGTACTTC	CASRAGQAVSYEQYF
TRBD1	TRBV28	.	TRBJ2-4	TGTGCCAGCAGAGACAGGGGCTCGGACATTCAGTACTTC	CASRDRGSDIQYF
.	TRBV9	.	TRBJ1-3	TGTGCCAGCAGCTCATACCTTTCCCCCTCTGGAAACACCATATATTTT	CASSSYLSPSGNTIYF
.	TRBV15	once	TRBJ1-5	TGTGCCACCAGCAGAGACATAAGGTCCGATCAGCCCCAGCATTTT	CATSRDIRSDQPQHF
.	TRBV7-8	.	TRBJ1-1	TGTGCCAGCAGCTTATGGTCGGGTGGTGGCACTGAAGCTTTCTTT	CASSLWSGGGTEAFF
.	TRBV5-1	.	TRBJ1-2	TGCGCCAGCAGCTTGGAGGCAGGCAACTATGGCTACACCTTC	CASSLEAGNYGYTF
.	TRBV30	.	TRBJ2-5	TGTGCCTGGAGTGTCAGCCAAGAGACCCAGTACTTC	CAWSVSQETQYF
.	TRBV4-1	.	TRBJ1-2	TGCGCCAGCAGCCAAGTGGCCGCCTATGGCTACACCTTC	CASSQVAAYGYTF
TRBD2	TRBV4-1	.	TRBJ2-5	TGCGCCAGCAGCCAAGACCCAGCGGGGGGATTTGAGACCCAGTACTTC	CASSQDPAGGFETQYF
.	TRBV5-4	.	TRBJ1-1	TGTGCCAGCAAATATGGTGGGACAATGATGAACACTGAAGCTTTCTTT	CASKYGGTMMNTEAFF
.	TRBV10-1	.	TRBJ2-2	TGCGCCAGCGTTGAGGGAAAAGCCCCAGGGGACACCGGGGAGCTGTTTTTT	CASVEGKAPGDTGELFF
.	TRBV28	.	TRBJ1-5	TGTGCCAGCAGTCGACAGACTAATCAGCCCCAGCATTTT	CASSRQTNQPQHF
TRBD1	TRBV6-6	.	TRBJ2-2	TGTGCCAGCAGTGAGGGACAGGGGGGCGGGGAGCTGTTTTTT	CASSEGQGGGELFF
TRBD1	TRBV9	.	TRBJ1-4	TGTGCCAGCAGCAACTCCGGGACAGGGGGCAAGCTGTTTTTT	CASSNSGTGGKLFF
.	TRBV7-9	.	TRBJ1-6	TGTGCCAGCAGCTTAGGCAGGATTAATTCACCCCTCCACTTT	CASSLGRINSPLHF
.	TRBV6-5	once	TRBJ2-7	TGTGCCAGCAGTCCACACGGGACGGTCTCCTACGAGCAGTACTTC	CASSPHGTVSYEQYF
.	TRBV5-8	.	TRBJ1-5	TGTGCCAGCAGCTTGGCGAGCTTGTCTAGCAATCAGCCCCAGCATTTT	CASSLASLSSNQPQHF
TRBD1	TRBV15	.	TRBJ2-7	TGTGCCACCAGTCGCCGCAGGGGGTCCTACGAGCAGTACTTC	CATSRRRGSYEQYF
.	TRBV28	.	TRBJ1-2	TGTGCCAGCAGTCTCCCTCCCCGGGGAGCTAACTATGGCTACACCTTC	CASSLPPRGANYGYTF
.	TRBV30	.	TRBJ2-6	TGTGCCTGGAGTGCCGGCACTGGGGCCAACGTCCTGACTTTC	CAWSAGTGANVLTF
TRBD1	TRBV18	.	TRBJ2-5	TGTGCCAGCTCACCACCAACAGGGGGCGCAGGTCGGGAGACCCAGTACTTC	CASSPPTGGAGRETQYF
.	TRBV19	.	TRBJ2-5	TGTGCCAGTAAGGGGGAAGGAGAGACCCAGTACTTC	CASKGEGETQYF
.	TRBV2	.	TRBJ1-2	TGTGCCAGCAGTGGGGATGGTGGAGGCTACACCTTC	CASSGDGGGYTF
TRBD1	TRBV18	.	TRBJ1-2	TGTGCCAGCTCACCTTACCAGGGGGCAACCCGAAGGTACTATGGCTACACCTTC	CASSPYQGATRRYYGYTF
.	TRBV7-9	.	TRBJ1-4	TGTGCCAGCAGCTTATCCGGGACAACTAATGAAAAACTGTTTTTT	CASSLSGTTNEKLFF
.	TRBV19	.	TRBJ1-4	TGTGCCAGTAGTATTGGGTCAGGATATGAAAAACTGTTTTTT	CASSIGSGYEKLFF
.	TRBV4-3	.	TRBJ1-1	TGCGCCAGCAGCCGACGGGGCGCGGGGGACACTGAAGCTTTCTTT	CASSRRGAGDTEAFF
.	TRBV30	.	TRBJ2-7	TGTGCCTGGAGTGTACTGGGGCTTCAGTACTTC	CAWSVLGLQYF
.	TRBV29-1	.	TRBJ1-2	TGCAGCGTTGACTCAGACGGTAACTATGGCTACACCTTC	CSVDSDGNYGYTF
.	TRBV30	once	TRBJ2-5	TGTGCCTGGAGAATAGGTCGGGAGACCCAGTACTTC	CAWRIGRETQYF
.	TRBV30	.	TRBJ1-1	TGTGCCTGGAAGGGAAGGGGCGACACTGAAGCTTTCTTT	CAWKGRGDTEAFF
.	TRBV19	.	TRBJ2-3	TGTGCCAGTAGTACACAGGGCGGTGTGGGCACAGATACGCAGTATTTT	CASSTQGGVGTDTQYF
.	TRBV5-1	.	TRBJ1-3	TGCGCCAGCAGCTTGGAGGGTCGCACCATATATTTT	CASSLEGRTIYF
TRBD2	TRBV2	.	TRBJ2-7	TGTGCCAGCAGTCCGGGGGGAGTGGTCAACTACGAGCAGTACTTC	CASSPGGVVNYEQYF
.	TRBV6-1	.	TRBJ2-2	TGTGCCAGCAGACCGCCTAAGCCCACCGGGGAGCTGTTTTTT	CASRPPKPTGELFF
.	TRBV5-1	.	TRBJ2-3	TGCGCCAGCAGCTTGCCCCAAGGAGATACGCAGTATTTT	CASSLPQGDTQYF